This entry concerns a single T cell receptor beta chain. TCRdb's copy holds only in-frame clones and misses some; the assay was immunoSEQ multiplex PCR. The table has almost 85,000 clones, about 82% seen once; the top ten hold 6.5%. The CDR3 spans 15 residues. V was clipped by 6 bases and J by 0 bases, with 15 bases between them. Germline CDR1 and CDR2: LNHDA and SQIVND (reference sequence). The data were obtained in a study of OX40 agonist ivuxolimab in advanced cancers. The sequence was obtained from an adult with an advanced solid tumor such as melanoma, head and neck, liver or kidney cancer. Source: CD4+ or CD8+ T cells sorted from blood, taken in a trial of the OX40 agonist ivuxolimab. The V gene is TRBV19, the J gene TRBJ2-7; weak D call: TRBD2 (6 bases). In DNA, the CDR3 is TGTGCCAGTAGCCGTGCGGGACCGGTCTCCTACGAGCAGTACTTC. Amino acids: CASSRAGPVSYEQYF.